What follows are 20 T cell receptor beta chains derived from one specimen sequenced in a study of blood T cell repertoires in COVID-19 (dated by TCRdb to 2018 to 2021). Receptors were amplified or captured by the immunoSEQ multiplex PCR assay. Entries here come from immuneACCESS through TCRdb and include only in-frame sequences with V and J called. Some clones fail to appear in such tables; in the studies checked, an unresolved V gene covers under half of the shortfall, and the cause of the remainder is unknown. Counted in this sample were under 250,000 clones; roughly 75% of them appeared once. The top ten clones comprise around 5.8% of the sample. The specimen was peripheral blood. These receptors were collected from a woman in her 70s with acute or convalescent COVID-19.

V and J are TRBV7-3 and TRBJ1-5, with D unresolved. Germline V gives CDR1 SGHTA, CDR2 FQGTGA. V lost 5 bases and J 10 bases, leaving 15 bases between the germline ends. There are 13 residues in the CDR3. Written as DNA, the CDR3 is TGTGCCAGCAGCGGGGAGGCCCCACTTCCCCAGCATTTT. Its protein is CASSGEAPLPQHF.

The chain uses TRBV7-2 and TRBJ1-2; 7 bases fit TRBD1. Looked up from germline, CDR1 is SGHTA and CDR2 is FQGNSA. The V gene end was trimmed by 5 bases and the J gene end by 3 bases; junction bases not matched to a gene: 0. This CDR3 region has 12 residues. This chain's CDR3 is CASSQGDYGYTF. Here the CDR3 DNA reads TGTGCCAGCAGCCAGGGGGACTATGGCTACACCTTC.

The chain joins TRBV28 to TRBJ1-5, with 8 bases that match TRBD1. Germline loops: CDR1 MDHEN, CDR2 SYDVKM. The CDR3 runs 15 residues. The junction had 9 bases not matched to a gene; V was cut back by 7 bases and J by 4 bases. CDR3: CASTRSRDRNQPQHF. The CDR3 DNA sequence: TGTGCCAGCACCCGATCCAGGGACAGGAATCAGCCCCAGCATTTT.

The chain has TRBV5-1 and TRBJ2-3; 8 bases map to TRBD2. Per the germline V gene, CDR1 is SGHRS and CDR2 is YFSETQ. The V gene end was trimmed by 4 bases and the J gene end by 3 bases; junction bases not matched to a gene: 7. The CDR3 is made up of 15 amino acids. Here the CDR3 reads CASSRVSGSTDTQYF. CDR3 sequence (DNA): TGCGCCAGCAGCCGTGTGAGCGGGAGTACAGATACGCAGTATTTT.

This rearrangement joins TRBV6-5 to TRBJ2-7; TRBD2 matches at 7 bases. Germline loops: CDR1 MNHEY, CDR2 SVGAGI. The CDR3 length is 16 residues. The V gene end was trimmed by 0 bases and the J gene end by 3 bases; junction bases not matched to a gene: 8. The CDR3: CASSYSMAGDFYEQYF. The CDR3 nucleotides read TGTGCCAGCAGTTACTCTATGGCGGGAGATTTCTACGAGCAGTACTTC.

The chain is built from TRBV14 and TRBJ2-5; 14 nucleotides agree with TRBD2. CDR1 is SGHDN and CDR2 is FVKESK in the germline V gene. Losses at the gene ends were 5 bases for V and 5 bases for J; bases not matched to a gene: 7. CDR3 size: 16 residues. CDR3 in amino acids: CASSGGTSGSWETQYF. DNA for the CDR3: TGTGCCAGCAGCGGCGGGACTAGCGGGAGTTGGGAGACCCAGTACTTC.

CDR3 residues: CASTPGLGISDTQYF. The DNA for the CDR3 is TGTGCCAGCACGCCGGGACTAGGGATATCAGATACGCAGTATTTT. This chain joins TRBV27 and TRBJ2-3; TRBD2 aligns across 8 bases. Trimming cost V 7 bases and J 4 bases; bases outside gene matches: 10. Germline values: CDR1 MNHEY, CDR2 SMNVEV (reference sequence). The CDR3 loop spans 15 amino acids.

The V gene is TRBV2, the J gene TRBJ2-5; the D gene is possibly TRBD2 (5 bases). Deletions cut 5 bases from V and 2 bases from J, with 12 bases between. CDR3 length: 14 amino acids. Germline-derived CDR1 and CDR2 are SNHLY and FYNNEI. As DNA, the CDR3 is TGTGCCAGCAGTCGGGATTATACTCAAGAGACCCAGTACTTC. Its protein is CASSRDYTQETQYF.

The chain is built from TRBV11-3 and TRBJ2-1, with TRBD2 matching 11 bases. The CDR3 spans 17 residues. V trimming: 1 base; J trimming: 6 bases; junction bases outside the gene matches: 8. Germline V gives CDR1 SGHNT, CDR2 YENEEA. The CDR3, as DNA: TGTGCCAGCAGCTTAGGACAACTAGCGGGAGAGACCAATGAGCAGTTCTTC. Its protein product is CASSLGQLAGETNEQFF.

The J gene is TRBJ1-6, the V gene TRBV5-1; TRBD1 matches 8 bases. V was clipped by 2 bases and J by 7 bases; unmatched bases: 5. CDR3 size: 15 residues. Germline CDR1 SGHRS, CDR2 YFSETQ. The CDR3 DNA reads TGCGCCAGCAGCTTACGCGACAGGGGAAATTCACCCCTCCACTTT. It specifies CASSLRDRGNSPLHF. The whole variable domain, remainder taken from reference TRBV5-1 and TRBJ1-6, is KAGVTQTPRYLIKTRGQQVTLSCSPISGHRSVSWYQQTPGQGLQFLFEYFSETQRNKGNFPGRFSGRQFSNSRSEMNVSTLELGDSALYLCASSLRDRGNSPLHFGNGTRLTVT.

This chain links TRBV13 with TRBJ2-3, with D uncertain. The CDR3 is made up of 14 amino acids. V lost 3 bases, J lost 2 bases, and 9 bases lay in between. Per germline, CDR1 PRHDT and CDR2 FYEKMQ (reference sequence). The CDR3 DNA reads TGTGCCAGCAGCTTGGGCCTGTACACAGATACGCAGTATTTT. It codes for CASSLGLYTDTQYF.

The V call is TRBV5-1, the J call TRBJ2-7; 8 bases map to TRBD2. Germline V gene lookup returns CDR1 SGHRS and CDR2 YFSETQ. The CDR3 extends over 16 amino acids. The V segment lost 2 bases and the J segment 2 bases; nucleotides outside the gene matches: 9. The chain's CDR3 is CASSLAGTRPTYEQYF. The CDR3 region has the DNA TGCGCCAGCAGCTTAGCCGGGACTAGACCTACCTACGAGCAGTACTTC.

This rearrangement joins TRBV19 to TRBJ1-3, with D unclear. V lost 4 bases to trimming and J lost 0 bases, with 13 bases between them. Germline V gives CDR1 LNHDA, CDR2 SQIVND (reference sequence). The CDR3 sequence is 16 residues long. The CDR3: CASSKGLTSSGNTIYF. DNA for the CDR3: TGTGCCAGTAGTAAAGGACTTACGAGCTCTGGAAACACCATATATTTT.

The chain recombines TRBV19 with TRBJ2-7, with a possible D match to TRBD2 (6 bases). Deletions cut 4 bases from V and 6 bases from J, with 19 bases between. The germline gives CDR1 LNHDA, CDR2 SQIVND (reference sequence). The CDR3 has 15 residues. The CDR3 loop reads CASSSGEDYPSEQYF. In nucleotides, the CDR3 is TGTGCCAGTAGTAGCGGGGAAGACTACCCTAGCGAGCAGTACTTC.

This clone appeared once. The rearrangement uses TRBV5-1 and TRBJ2-2; 8 bases are shared with TRBD1. The germline gives CDR1 SGHRS, CDR2 YFSETQ. The length of the CDR3 is 16 residues. The J segment lost 1 base and the V segment lost 1 base, leaving 3 bases of the junction unmatched. This chain's CDR3 is CASSLRQGKNTGELFF. The CDR3 region has the DNA TGCGCCAGCAGCTTGAGACAGGGGAAGAACACCGGGGAGCTGTTTTTT.

The V call is TRBV7-2, the J call TRBJ2-7, with 7 bases matching TRBD2. The CDR3 runs 15 residues. V was pared by 3 bases and J by 0 bases, with 5 bases of the junction left unmatched. CDR1 SGHTA and CDR2 FQGNSA come from the germline V gene. The CDR3 sequence is CASSFSGTNSYEQYF. The CDR3 DNA follows: TGTGCCAGCAGCTTTTCCGGGACTAACTCCTACGAGCAGTACTTC. Full variable domain (outside the CDR3, taken from reference TRBV7-2 and TRBJ2-7): GAGVSQSPSNKVTEKGKDVELRCDPISGHTALYWYRQSLGQGLEFLIYFQGNSAPDKSGLPSDRFSAERTGGSVSTLTIQRTQQEDSAVYLCASSFSGTNSYEQYFGPGTRLTVT.

This clone has only one observation. The chain recombines TRBV6-6 with TRBJ2-7; 7 bases are shared with TRBD1. This CDR3 has 16 amino acids. J gave up 0 bases and V 6 bases, and 11 bases lay outside the gene matches. Germline lookup yields CDR1 MNHNY and CDR2 SVGAGI (reference sequence). CDR3 residues: CASSSRTGAHSYEQYF. CDR3 sequence (DNA): TGTGCCAGCAGCTCTAGAACAGGGGCGCACTCCTACGAGCAGTACTTC.

A remark on this clone: The sample contains more than one DNA sequence encoding this CDR3. The chain uses TRBV5-4 and TRBJ1-1, with TRBD1 identical over 9 bases. J was trimmed by 4 bases and V by 4 bases; bases with no gene match: 2. CDR1 SGHNT and CDR2 YYREEE come from the germline V gene (reference sequence). The CDR3 sequence is 13 residues long. The CDR3 DNA reads TGTGCCAGCAGCCTGACAGGGGGCACTGAAGCTTTCTTT. This codes for CASSLTGGTEAFF.

The rearrangement links TRBV7-3 to TRBJ2-1; TRBD2 agrees at 12 bases. Germline CDR1 is SGHTA and CDR2 is FQGTGA. Germline trimming cut 2 bases from V and 9 bases from J; bases unmatched to any gene: 14. This CDR3 has 18 amino acids. The CDR3 spells CASSLGWTSGITRSEQFF. The DNA for the CDR3 is TGTGCCAGCAGCTTAGGGTGGACTAGCGGGATCACGAGGAGTGAGCAGTTCTTC. Full variable domain (outside the CDR3, taken from reference TRBV7-3 and TRBJ2-1): GAGVSQTPSNKVTEKGKYVELRCDPISGHTALYWYRQSLGQGPEFLIYFQGTGAADDSGLPNDRFFAVRPEGSVSTLKIQRTERGDSAVYLCASSLGWTSGITRSEQFFGPGTRLTVL.

The rearrangement joins TRBV2 to TRBJ2-3, with a weak D call TRBD2 (5 bases). V was clipped by 7 bases and J by 1 base, with 12 bases between them. The CDR3 has 14 amino acids. Germline assignment: CDR1 SNHLY and CDR2 FYNNEI. In nucleotides, the CDR3 is TGTGCCAGCAAAGAGGGTATAGGCACAGATACGCAGTATTTT. Residues: CASKEGIGTDTQYF.